This T cell receptor beta chain was sequenced during a study of OX40 agonist ivuxolimab in advanced cancers. Overall study results and limits: Expanded clones were, on average, more numerous in CD8+ T cells than in CD4+. Antigen specificity was not determined for the expanded peripheral T cells. At doses 0.1 to 3.0 mg/kg, CD4+ and CD8+ clones expanded.

On this clone: Its antigen is not known.

Assay: immunoSEQ multiplex PCR; the TCRdb copy retains only in-frame clones and omits some. Here the sample spans approximately 66,000 clones, approximately 92% being singletons. CDR1 and CDR2 (germline): MNHNY, SVGAGI (reference sequence). J lost 1 base, V lost 7 bases, and 5 bases had no gene match. This CDR3 region has 15 residues. Systemic immunosuppression or autoimmune disease history was grounds to exclude patients. The receptor was isolated from an adult with an advanced solid tumor such as melanoma, head and neck, liver or kidney cancer. The source was CD4+ or CD8+ T cells sorted from blood, collected in a trial of the OX40 agonist ivuxolimab. This chain joins TRBV6-6 and TRBJ2-3; 10 bases are a match to TRBD1. CDR3 nucleotides: TGTGCCAGCAAGGAGGGGACAGGGGGCACAGATACGCAGTATTTT. It translates to CASKEGTGGTDTQYF.